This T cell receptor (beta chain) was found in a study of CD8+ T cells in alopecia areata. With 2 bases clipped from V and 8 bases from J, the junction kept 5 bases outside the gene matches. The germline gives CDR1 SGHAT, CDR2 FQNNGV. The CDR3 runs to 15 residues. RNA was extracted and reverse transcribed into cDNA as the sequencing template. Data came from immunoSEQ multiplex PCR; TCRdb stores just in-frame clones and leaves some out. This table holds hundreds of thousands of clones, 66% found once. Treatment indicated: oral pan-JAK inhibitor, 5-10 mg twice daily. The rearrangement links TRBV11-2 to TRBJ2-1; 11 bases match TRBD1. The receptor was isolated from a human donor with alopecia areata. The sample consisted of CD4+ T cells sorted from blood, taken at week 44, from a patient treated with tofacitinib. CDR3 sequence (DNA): TGTGCCAGCAGCTTAAAAAGGACAGGGGGCGATGAGCAGTTCTTC. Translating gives CASSLKRTGGDEQFF.